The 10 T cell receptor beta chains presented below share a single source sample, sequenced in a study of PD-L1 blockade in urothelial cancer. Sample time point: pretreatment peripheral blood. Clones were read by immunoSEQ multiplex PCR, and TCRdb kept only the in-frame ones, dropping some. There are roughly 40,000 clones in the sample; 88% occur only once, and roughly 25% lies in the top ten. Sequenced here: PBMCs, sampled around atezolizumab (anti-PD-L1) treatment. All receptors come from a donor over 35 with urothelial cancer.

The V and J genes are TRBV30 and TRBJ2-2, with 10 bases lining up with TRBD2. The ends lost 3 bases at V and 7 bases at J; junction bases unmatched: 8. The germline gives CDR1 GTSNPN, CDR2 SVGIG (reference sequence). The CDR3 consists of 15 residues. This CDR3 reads CAWSGLAGVHGELFF. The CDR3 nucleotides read TGTGCCTGGAGCGGGCTAGCGGGAGTCCACGGGGAGCTGTTTTTT.

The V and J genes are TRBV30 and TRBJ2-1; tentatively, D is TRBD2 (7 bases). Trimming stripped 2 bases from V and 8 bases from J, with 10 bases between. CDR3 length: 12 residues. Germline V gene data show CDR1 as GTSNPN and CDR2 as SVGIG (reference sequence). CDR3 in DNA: TGTGCCTGGAGTCTGGGGGGGCATGAGCAGTTCTTC. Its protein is CAWSLGGHEQFF.

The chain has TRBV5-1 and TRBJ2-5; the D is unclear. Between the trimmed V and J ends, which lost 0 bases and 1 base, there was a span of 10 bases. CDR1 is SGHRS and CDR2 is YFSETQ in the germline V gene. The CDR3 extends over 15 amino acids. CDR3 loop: CASSLVVGPQETQYF. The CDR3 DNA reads TGCGCCAGCAGCTTGGTTGTGGGCCCCCAAGAGACCCAGTACTTC.

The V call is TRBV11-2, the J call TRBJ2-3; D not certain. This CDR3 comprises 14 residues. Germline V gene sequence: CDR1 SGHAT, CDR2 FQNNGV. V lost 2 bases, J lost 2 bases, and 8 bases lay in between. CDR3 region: CASSLNGDTDTQYF. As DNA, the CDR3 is TGTGCCAGCAGCTTAAACGGAGACACAGATACGCAGTATTTT.

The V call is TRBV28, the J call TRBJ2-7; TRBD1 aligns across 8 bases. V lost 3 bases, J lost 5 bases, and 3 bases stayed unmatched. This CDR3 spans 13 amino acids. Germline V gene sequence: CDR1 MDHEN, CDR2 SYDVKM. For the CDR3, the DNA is TGTGCCAGCAGTTTGGACAGGGTTAACGAGCAGTACTTC. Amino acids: CASSLDRVNEQYF.

The CDR3 loop is CASSLVVGTDSEQYF. CDR3 DNA: TGCGCCAGCAGCTTGGTAGTAGGGACAGACTCAGAGCAGTACTTC. The chain links TRBV5-1 to TRBJ2-7; 7 positions match TRBD1. Trimming cost V 0 bases and J 7 bases; bases outside gene matches: 10. This CDR3 has 15 residues. Germline V gene lookup returns CDR1 SGHRS and CDR2 YFSETQ.

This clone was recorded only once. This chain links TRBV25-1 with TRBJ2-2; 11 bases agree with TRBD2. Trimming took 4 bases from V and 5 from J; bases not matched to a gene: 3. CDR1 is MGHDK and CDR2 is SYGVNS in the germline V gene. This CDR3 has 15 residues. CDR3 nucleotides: TGTGCCAGCAGTGGGCTAGCGGGAGGAACCGGGGAGCTGTTTTTT. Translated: CASSGLAGGTGELFF.

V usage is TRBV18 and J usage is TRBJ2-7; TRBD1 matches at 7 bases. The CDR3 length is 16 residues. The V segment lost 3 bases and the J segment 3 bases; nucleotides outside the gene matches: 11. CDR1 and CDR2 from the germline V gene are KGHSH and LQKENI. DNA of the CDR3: TGTGCCAGCTCACCGCGACAGGGAAGGGGGCACTACGAGCAGTACTTC. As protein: CASSPRQGRGHYEQYF.

The DNA of the CDR3 is TGTGCCAGCAGTGCAGGGTGGGGGAACACTGAAGCTTTCTTT. Residues: CASSAGWGNTEAFF. The chain recombines TRBV2 with TRBJ1-1, with a possible D match to TRBD1 (5 bases). V lost 4 bases and J lost 1, with 10 bases in between. This CDR3 region has 14 residues. Germline-derived CDR1 and CDR2 are SNHLY and FYNNEI.

The CDR3 DNA reads as TGCAGCGTTCGGGGGGTCCAAGAGACCCAGTACTTC. Amino acids: CSVRGVQETQYF. The chain links TRBV29-1 to TRBJ2-5; 7 bases match TRBD2. With 5 bases clipped from V and 1 base from J, the junction kept 1 base outside the gene matches. This CDR3 is 12 amino acids long. The germline gives CDR1 SQVTM, CDR2 ANQGSEA.